This TCR beta chain came from a study of blood T cell repertoires in COVID-19. In the original processing: How many nucleated cells were present was estimated from reference gene primer amplification. Sequencing used immunoSEQ multiplex PCR; TCRdb keeps in-frame clones, though not all of them. V and J calls and clone size come straight from that table; D and trimming were deduced from the DNA. The sample lists more than 150,000 clones, about 77% seen once, with roughly 2.8% in the top ten. The germline V gene encodes CDR1 MNHEY and CDR2 SVGEGT. The trim removed 4 bases at V and 15 bases at J, leaving 6 bases unmatched. CDR3 length: 14 amino acids.

Specimen: peripheral blood. This chain connects TRBV6-2 or TRBV6-3 to TRBJ2-1; the match to TRBD2 covers 16 bases. The receptor comes from a woman aged 80 or over with active or convalescent COVID-19. CDR3 protein: CASSLGLAGGPRFF. DNA for the CDR3: TGTGCCAGCAGTTTGGGACTAGCGGGGGGGCCGAGGTTCTTC.